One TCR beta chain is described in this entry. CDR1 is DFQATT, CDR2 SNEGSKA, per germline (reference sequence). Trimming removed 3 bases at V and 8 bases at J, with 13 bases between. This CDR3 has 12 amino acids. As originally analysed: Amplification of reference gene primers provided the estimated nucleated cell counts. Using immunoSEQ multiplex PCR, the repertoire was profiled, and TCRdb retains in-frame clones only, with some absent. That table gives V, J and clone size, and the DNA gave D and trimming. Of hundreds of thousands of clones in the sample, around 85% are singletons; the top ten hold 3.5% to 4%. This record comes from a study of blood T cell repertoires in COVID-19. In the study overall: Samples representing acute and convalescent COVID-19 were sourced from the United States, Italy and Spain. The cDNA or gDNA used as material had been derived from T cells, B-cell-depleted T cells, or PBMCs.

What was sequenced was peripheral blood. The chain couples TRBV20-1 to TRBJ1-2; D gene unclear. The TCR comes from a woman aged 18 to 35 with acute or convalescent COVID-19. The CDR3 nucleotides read TGCAGTGCTAGTACCGGGGTGGTAGGCTACACCTTC. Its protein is CSASTGVVGYTF.